This entry lists 12 T cell receptor beta chains sequenced from one sample in a study of T cells in Graves' hyperthyroidism and ophthalmopathy (dated by TCRdb to about 2019). The library was made by multiplex PCR. TCRdb names Illumina HiSeq 2000 as the instrument used. The TCR beta CDR3 regions were amplified from RNA transcripts. The first round of RT-PCR for the TCR CDR3 was performed with the HTBI primer set and the Qiagen OneStep RT-PCR kit. TCRdb ran its own pipeline on the public reads, namely fastp trimming at Q25 and MiXCR clone calling, and kept in-frame beta chains. Each entry is one CDR3 protein sequence, shown with its most common DNA and genes. Counted in this sample were fewer than 600,000 distinct CDR3 sequences; roughly 15% of them appeared once. The ten largest clones capture 14% of the sample. Sequenced input: blood. All receptors come from a woman between 40 and 50 years old with Graves' hyperthyroidism.

In its sample, this clonotype was seen many times. The rearrangement joins TRBV30 to TRBJ2-2; D gene uncertain. This CDR3 has 17 residues. Per germline, CDR1 GTSNPN and CDR2 SVGIG (reference sequence). The V end was cut by 2 bases, the J end by 0 bases, with 16 bases between. Here the CDR3 DNA reads TGTGCCTGGAGTATCCGGGTGACACCGTCGAACACCGGGGAGCTGTTTTTT. This codes for CAWSIRVTPSNTGELFF. Looking up the rest from reference TRBV30 and TRBJ2-2 gives the full variable domain: SQTIHQWPATLVQPVGSPLSLECTVEGTSNPNLYWYRQAAGRGLQLLFYSVGIGQISSEVPQNLSASRPQDRQFILSSKKLLLSDSGFYLCAWSIRVTPSNTGELFFGEGSRLTVL.

This clonotype was detected ten times or more. This chain joins TRBV29-1 and TRBJ2-5; tentatively, D is TRBD2 (6 bases). The germline V gene has CDR1 SQVTM and CDR2 ANQGSEA. Trimming removed 6 bases from V and 2 bases from J, with 13 bases in between. The CDR3 covers 13 residues. The CDR3 nucleotides read TGCAGCGTGGCGGCAGGGACTCAAGAGACCCAGTACTTC. This codes for CSVAAGTQETQYF.

V usage is TRBV20-1 and J usage is TRBJ2-5; a possible D gene is TRBD2 (6 bases). Germline CDR1 reads DFQATT; CDR2 reads SNEGSKA (reference sequence). The ends were cut back, 2 bases at V and 5 bases at J, with 18 bases in the middle. This CDR3 comprises 15 residues. CDR3 DNA sequence: TGCAGTGCTAGACCCTTCACTCTAGCGAGCGAGACCCAGTACTTC. It encodes CSARPFTLASETQYF.

The J gene is TRBJ2-3, the V gene TRBV30; 7 bases match TRBD2. Germline lookup yields CDR1 GTSNPN and CDR2 SVGIG (reference sequence). CDR3 length: 14 amino acids. V was pared by 4 bases and J by 2 bases, with 6 bases of the junction left unmatched. The CDR3 protein is CAWTAGAYTDTQYF. The CDR3 DNA is TGTGCCTGGACGGCGGGAGCATACACAGATACGCAGTATTTT.

This clonotype was counted at least ten times. The rearrangement joins TRBV29-1 to TRBJ2-1; TRBD1 matches 8 bases. Germline V CDR1 and CDR2: SQVTM, ANQGSEA. V lost 2 bases to trimming and J lost 4 bases; unmatched junction nucleotides: 7. This CDR3 comprises 15 residues. The CDR3 reads CSVEFLDRAYNEQFF. The CDR3 region has the DNA TGCAGCGTTGAATTTCTGGACAGGGCGTACAATGAGCAGTTCTTC.

A few counts support this clonotype. The chain uses TRBV30 and TRBJ2-3, with TRBD2 matching over 8 bases. CDR1 is GTSNPN and CDR2 is SVGIG in the germline V gene (reference sequence). With 1 base clipped from V and 0 bases from J, the junction kept 3 bases outside the gene matches. The CDR3 spans 15 residues. CDR3 sequence reads: CAWSAGGLSTDTQYF. For the CDR3, the DNA is TGTGCCTGGAGTGCGGGAGGGCTGAGCACAGATACGCAGTATTTT.

The chain combines TRBV6-1 with TRBJ1-1; no reliable D call. The CDR3 totals 11 residues. Germline V lookup: CDR1 MNHNS, CDR2 SASEGT. V was clipped by 8 bases and J by 2 bases, with 6 bases between them. The CDR3 spells CASEGNTEAFF. The CDR3 DNA follows: TGTGCCAGCGAGGGTAACACTGAAGCTTTCTTT.

Many counts were recorded for this clonotype. The chain uses TRBV5-1 and TRBJ2-1, with 9 bases identical to TRBD1. After removal of 4 bases from V and 4 bases from J, the junction contained 9 bases not matched to a gene. The germline V gene has CDR1 SGHRS and CDR2 YFSETQ. CDR3 length: 16 amino acids. CDR3 sequence (DNA): TGCGCCAGCAGCAATACCGGGACAGGGACTTACAATGAGCAGTTCTTC. It is translated as CASSNTGTGTYNEQFF.

The sample holds many counts of this clonotype. The V and J genes are TRBV29-1 and TRBJ2-5, with 7 nucleotides matching TRBD1. V dropped 8 bases and J dropped 2; count of bases not matched to a gene: 8. The CDR3 runs to 13 residues. CDR1 and CDR2 (germline): SQVTM, ANQGSEA. The CDR3 coding sequence is TGCAGCTACGAGGGGGCACGACAAGAGACCCAGTACTTC. Protein sequence: CSYEGARQETQYF.

In this sample, this clonotype turned up many times. A much larger clone sits a single nucleotide away, making a read error possible. The gene calls are TRBV7-9 and TRBJ1-1; unclear D gene. V was trimmed by 5 bases and J by 0 bases, leaving 7 bases between them. CDR1 SEHNR and CDR2 FQNEAQ come from the germline V gene (reference sequence). CDR3 length: 13 amino acids. The CDR3 sequence: CASSLEMNTEAFF. Written as DNA, the CDR3 is TGTGCCAGCAGCCTAGAGATGAACACTGAAGCTTTCTTT.

The table lists this clonotype with many counts. The V call is TRBV10-3, the J call TRBJ2-1; D is perhaps TRBD1 (5 bases). V was pared by 6 bases and J by 5 bases, with 11 bases between. This CDR3 contains 13 residues. Per germline, CDR1 ENHRY and CDR2 SYGVKD. The CDR3 reads CAIRTEQDNEQFF. For the CDR3, the DNA is TGTGCCATCAGGACAGAACAGGACAATGAGCAGTTCTTC.

This clonotype showed up many times. The chain employs TRBV12-3 or TRBV12-4 and TRBJ2-6; D not resolved. Trimming cost V 7 bases and J 3 bases, with 19 bases left between them. CDR3 length equals 17 residues. CDR3: CASTLGPSGSGANVLTF. In DNA, the CDR3 is TGTGCCAGCACTTTGGGCCCCTCCGGAAGTGGGGCCAACGTCCTGACTTTC.